Included here is one TCR beta chain sequence, with context. The data belong to a study of blood T cell repertoires in COVID-19. Study context: T cells, B-cell-depleted T cells, or PBMCs provided the cDNA or gDNA that served as material.

Authors' methods: Amplification from reference gene primers served as the basis for estimated nucleated cell counts. Some clones are missing from TCRdb's copy, which holds only in-frame ones; the method was immunoSEQ multiplex PCR. V, J and clone size reflect that table, while D and trimming were determined from the DNA. The sample lists 65,000 to 75,000 clones, 60% to 85% seen once, with around 21% in the top ten. The CDR3 is 14 residues long. Germline values: CDR1 SGHRS, CDR2 YFSETQ. The germline V and J ends were trimmed by 0 bases and 1 base, with 7 bases remaining between them. This receptor was obtained from a man aged 65-85 years with acute or convalescent COVID-19. The chain carries TRBV5-1 and TRBJ1-2; unclear D gene. The sequencing input was peripheral blood. The CDR3 DNA sequence: TGCGCCAGCAGCTTGGACGGGATTAACTATGGCTACACCTTC. It translates to CASSLDGINYGYTF.